These 17 T cell receptor beta chains share one sample of origin, sequenced in a study of T cells in Graves' hyperthyroidism and ophthalmopathy. From RNA transcripts, TCR beta CDR3 regions were amplified. The TCR CDR3 first-round RT-PCR relied on the HTBI primer set. TCRdb ran MiXCR on the multiplex PCR reads and lists one entry per CDR3 protein. The sample includes under 650,000 distinct CDR3 sequences, about 17% seen only once; the top ten take approximately 3.8%. The source material was blood. The origin of the receptors is a woman in her twenties or thirties with Graves' hyperthyroidism.

This clonotype has a handful of counts. The chain joins TRBV28 to TRBJ1-2; D remains unclear. This CDR3 has 14 residues. Germline loops: CDR1 MDHEN, CDR2 SYDVKM. V was cut by 2 bases and J by 6 bases, with 13 bases left in between. The CDR3 coding sequence is TGTGCCAGCAGTTTACGGTCGCCGTGGGATGGCTACACCTTC. Translation gives CASSLRSPWDGYTF.

The V and J genes are TRBV12-3 or TRBV12-4 and TRBJ2-6; D may be TRBD1 or TRBD2 (5 bases each). Deletions cut 5 bases from V and 3 bases from J, with 11 bases between. The CDR3 spans 15 residues. The CDR3 DNA reads TGTGCCAGCAGTGGGGACCCCTTTGGGGCCAACGTCCTGACTTTC. Encoded protein: CASSGDPFGANVLTF.

This clonotype showed up many times. The chain employs TRBV2 and TRBJ2-2; D is uncertain. Trimming pared 4 bases from V and 6 bases from J, leaving 12 bases between. The CDR3 totals 14 residues. Germline V gene sequence: CDR1 SNHLY, CDR2 FYNNEI. The chain's CDR3 is CASSVAEGAGELFF. CDR3 DNA: TGTGCCAGCAGTGTGGCAGAAGGAGCCGGGGAGCTGTTTTTT.

J is TRBJ1-1 and V is TRBV7-2; 11 nucleotides match TRBD1. V gave up 0 bases and J gave up 12 bases; unmatched junction bases: 6. Germline assignment: CDR1 SGHTA and CDR2 FQGNSA. CDR3 length equals 14 residues. As DNA, the CDR3 is TGTGCCAGCAGCTTAGCATCAGGGACAGGGGGATCTTTCTTT. Translating it yields CASSLASGTGGSFF. Full variable domain (outside the CDR3, taken from reference TRBV7-2 and TRBJ1-1): GAGVSQSPSNKVTEKGKDVELRCDPISGHTALYWYRQSLGQGLEFLIYFQGNSAPDKSGLPSDRFSAERTGGSVSTLTIQRTQQEDSAVYLCASSLASGTGGSFFGQGTRLTVV.

This clonotype was detected many times. V usage is TRBV10-2 and J usage is TRBJ2-5, with 8 bases that match TRBD1. CDR1 is WSHSY and CDR2 is SAAADI in the germline V gene. This CDR3 comprises 15 residues. V was clipped by 6 bases and J by 5 bases; unmatched bases: 11. The DNA of the CDR3 is TGCGCCAGCAGACGAAGCAGGACAGGGACGGAGACCCAGTACTTC. It specifies CASRRSRTGTETQYF.

This clonotype was seen only a few times. This sequence joins TRBV28 and TRBJ2-1, with D tentatively TRBD1 (6 bases). Germline V gene data show CDR1 as MDHEN and CDR2 as SYDVKM. Trimming left V 4 bases short and J 13 bases short, with 11 bases between. This CDR3 spans 11 amino acids. The CDR3 coding sequence is TGTGCCAGCAGTTACAGGGTGCATCAGTTCTTC. Translation gives CASSYRVHQFF.

On this clonotype: One base away lies a much larger clone, so this may be a sequencing read error. The V and J genes are TRBV12-3 or TRBV12-4 and TRBJ2-6, with unresolved D. CDR3 length: 13 residues. V lost 7 bases and J lost 0, with 4 bases in between. The CDR3 region is CASTSSGANVLTF. The DNA of the CDR3 is TGTGCCAGCACCTCCTCTGGGGCCAACGTCCTGACTTTC.

This chain joins TRBV6-1 and TRBJ1-3; D is undetermined. The CDR3 covers 12 residues. Trimming removed 3 bases at V and 8 bases at J, with 8 bases between. Germline V gene data show CDR1 as MNHNS and CDR2 as SASEGT. The CDR3 bases are TGTGCCAGCAGTGATCAACTTGACACCATATATTTT. Residues: CASSDQLDTIYF.

This clonotype was counted at least ten times. V is TRBV18 and J is TRBJ2-5; the D gene is possibly TRBD1 (5 bases). The CDR3 consists of 13 residues. The germline V and J ends were trimmed by 5 bases and 1 base, with 8 bases remaining between them. From germline, CDR1 is KGHSH and CDR2 LQKENI. The CDR3: CASSAGLQETQYF. DNA of the CDR3: TGTGCCAGCTCAGCAGGGCTCCAAGAGACCCAGTACTTC.

In this sample, this clonotype turned up many times. The chain links TRBV29-1 to TRBJ1-1; D remains unclear. The length of the CDR3 is 12 residues. Trimming left V 7 bases short and J 0 bases short, with 9 bases between. The germline gives CDR1 SQVTM, CDR2 ANQGSEA. The CDR3 nucleotides are TGCAGCGCCCGGGCCCTGAACACTGAAGCTTTCTTT. Translating gives CSARALNTEAFF.

This clonotype was seen ten or more times. This chain links TRBV3-1 with TRBJ2-7, with TRBD1 matching 8 bases. The germline V gene has CDR1 LGHDT and CDR2 YNNKEL (reference sequence). The V and J ends lost 1 base and 4 bases, in that order; junction bases with no gene match: 6. The CDR3 totals 15 residues. CDR3 sequence reads: CASSQAGQARYEQYF. CDR3 coding DNA: TGTGCCAGCAGCCAAGCGGGACAGGCAAGATACGAGCAGTACTTC.

The V gene is TRBV28, the J gene TRBJ1-2, with unresolved D. The CDR3 is 17 amino acids. The V end was cut by 4 bases, the J end by 4 bases, with 22 bases between. The germline V gene has CDR1 MDHEN and CDR2 SYDVKM. The chain's CDR3 is CASSSPPYRTESYGYTF. CDR3 bases: TGTGCCAGCAGTTCCCCCCCTTATCGGACGGAAAGCTATGGCTACACCTTC.

The chain links TRBV19 to TRBJ2-3; D might be TRBD1 (6 bases). The germline V and J ends were trimmed by 5 bases and 6 bases, with 15 bases remaining between them. This CDR3 is built from 14 residues. Germline V CDR1 and CDR2: LNHDA, SQIVND (reference sequence). CDR3 loop: CASSLSGQGDTQYF. CDR3 in DNA: TGTGCCAGTAGTCTCTCCGGCCAGGGGGATACGCAGTATTTT.

This clonotype showed up many times. The chain recombines TRBV19 with TRBJ1-5; 7 nucleotides line up with TRBD1. The germline gives CDR1 LNHDA, CDR2 SQIVND (reference sequence). The V and J ends lost 5 bases and 0 bases, in that order; junction bases with no gene match: 13. The CDR3 length is 18 residues. CDR3 nucleotides: TGTGCCAGTAGTTACAGGGGCGACATGATCTATAGCAATCAGCCCCAGCATTTT. Translation: CASSYRGDMIYSNQPQHF.

On this clonotype itself: A much larger clone is a single base away; this may be a read error. The CDR3 protein is CSTGSSYDEQFF. In DNA form, the CDR3 reads TGCAGCACGGGAAGCTCCTACGATGAGCAGTTCTTC. The chain uses TRBV29-1 and TRBJ2-1; weak D call: TRBD2 (5 bases). The CDR3 loop spans 12 amino acids. Germline values: CDR1 SQVTM, CDR2 ANQGSEA.

Many counts were recorded for this clonotype. The V gene is TRBV7-8, the J gene TRBJ2-7; D is perhaps TRBD1 (6 bases). V was pared by 10 bases and J by 5 bases, with 12 bases between. The germline CDR1 and CDR2 sequences are SGHVS and FQNEAQ. This CDR3 is 11 amino acids long. CDR3: CATGNRDEQYF. As DNA, the CDR3 is TGTGCCACCGGAAACAGGGACGAGCAGTACTTC.

This clonotype was seen a single time. J is TRBJ2-3 and V is TRBV19; the D gene could be TRBD1 or TRBD2 (5 bases each). Trimming shortened V by 3 bases and J by 6 bases, and 7 bases separated the two germline ends. The CDR3 is made up of 12 amino acids. Germline assignment: CDR1 LNHDA and CDR2 SQIVND (reference sequence). CDR3 amino acids: CASSIEGDTQYF. DNA for the CDR3: TGTGCCAGTAGTATTGAGGGGGATACGCAGTATTTT.